This TCR beta chain was recorded in a study of T cells in Graves' hyperthyroidism and ophthalmopathy (dated 2019 in TCRdb). Describing the broader study: Peripheral blood was sampled at the time of initial diagnosis, prior to any treatment. A discovery cohort of about 96 patients, 43 with Graves' ophthalmopathy and approximately 55 with stable Graves' hyperthyroidism, was used to find distinguishing TCR V-J signatures. Prospective prediction of ophthalmopathy was tested in an independent validation cohort consisting of under 20 hyperthyroidism patients and approximately 16 patients who later progressed to ophthalmopathy. The approximately 90 discovery patients were divided at random into training and test sets in a 7:3 ratio. In about 6 Graves' hyperthyroidism patients, the study also compared T-cell repertoires from thyroid tissue with T-cell repertoires from blood. After sampling, hyperthyroidism patients received methimazole starting at 30 mg daily, and ophthalmopathy patients received high-dose intravenous methylprednisolone. TCR Vbeta CDR3 sequencing of 130 to 150 peripheral blood samples (around 45 ophthalmopathy, 70 to 85 hyperthyroidism and roughly 17 progressor patients) is reported in the paper.

The investigation overall reported the following: During validation, the model predicted progression to ophthalmopathy a median of roughly 7.1 months ahead of onset, with approximately 70% sensitivity and 72.22% specificity. Most expanded thyroid clonotypes (frequency above 0.001) were also detected in blood, a finding suggesting that blood repertoires may reflect thyroid immune responses. No statistical method was used to fix the sample size in advance, and group allocation was not hidden from the investigators. A 13 V-J signature model separated ophthalmopathy from stable hyperthyroidism, with over 85% sensitivity and 81.08% specificity in cross-validation and 80%/75% in testing.

The TCR beta CDR3 regions were amplified from RNA transcripts. The first round of RT-PCR for the TCR CDR3 was performed with the HTBI primer set and the Qiagen OneStep RT-PCR kit. A second multiplex PCR round built the libraries, followed by size selection and purification. Sequencing of the libraries was done on an Illumina HiSeq2000 using paired-end 100 bp reads. The authors' analysis ran thus. Raw data were processed with SOAPnuke, discarding reads with adapters, uncalled bases, mean Phred below 15, or no exact constant-primer or identifier match. COPE v1.2.5 was used to merge high-quality paired reads, and clonotypes were defined as unique nucleotide sequences. MiTCR v1.1 was used to align clonotypes to the IMGT TRBV, TRBD and TRBJ reference segments. Only V-J combinations with frequency above 0.0001, covering 99.2% of repertoires, were analysed. A TCS score was defined as the ratio of F50 (clonal expansion) to E x V (chaos), with BLOSUM62-based TCRdist applied between CDR3 peptides within each V-J. Welch's t-statistics and random forest reduced approximately 520 V-J features to about 12, which were used in a naive Bayes classifier (R e1071). The public sequencing data were trimmed at Q25 with fastp and processed into clonotypes with MiXCR by TCRdb, which kept only in-frame beta chains. One record per CDR3 amino acid sequence lists the most common genes and DNA. TCRdb, rather than the study authors, made the V and J calls. The sample table contains 340,000 or so distinct CDR3 sequences; only one count was recorded for 15% to 20% of them. The top ten clonotypes cover under 55% of the sample.

Worth noting for this clonotype: It lacks a known antigen. One base away there is no much larger clone; base qualities are not given.

Stable Graves' hyperthyroidism was defined as the absence of progression to ophthalmopathy over 18 months of follow-up. Hyperthyroidism patients were newly diagnosed, had a disease duration of under 2 months, and were aged 18 to 65 years. Patients with uncontrolled infections, other autoimmune diseases, pregnancy or lactation were excluded. Clinical symptoms, serum thyroxine and TRAb, thyroid ultrasound, and orbital computed tomography formed the basis for the diagnoses. PBMCs were separated from roughly 10 ml of fresh peripheral blood using Ficoll-Paque density gradient centrifugation. Trizol reagent was used to extract total RNA, and RNA quality was then checked on an Agilent 2100 Bioanalyzer. Material for sequencing was blood. This clonotype was sampled from a woman aged 45-65 years with Graves' hyperthyroidism.

The CDR3 region has the sequence CATTTGGLAYEQYF. The nucleotide sequence reads TGTGCCACCACCACCGGGGGACTAGCCTACGAGCAGTACTTC. The chain employs TRBV10-3 and TRBJ2-7, and TRBD2 aligns with 8 junction nucleotides. CDR1 and CDR2 are read off the germline V gene as ENHRY and SYGVKD. The germline V and J ends show losses of 10 bases and 2 bases respectively, and no gene match explains 10 bases of the junction. CDR3 length: 14 amino acids, cysteine to phenylalanine. This entry keeps only the CDR3 DNA: 42 bases, framed from base 1.